A single sample is the source of the 17 T cell receptor beta chains below, sequenced in a study of cytotoxic CD8 clonotypes in ibrutinib-treated CLL. TCRdb's table, derived via immunoSEQ multiplex PCR, lists solely in-frame clones and lacks some. Found here are 50,000 to 70,000 clones, roughly 49% of them singletons; the top ten hold around 25%. The input for sequencing was PBMCs, taken at disease progression, from a patient treated with ibrutinib. These receptors were obtained from a human donor with chronic lymphocytic leukemia.

The rearrangement joins TRBV25-1 to TRBJ2-7, with 11 positions matching TRBD2. The CDR3 spans 17 residues. V gave up 2 bases and J gave up 4 bases; unmatched junction bases: 10. CDR1 is MGHDK and CDR2 is SYGVNS in the germline V gene. The CDR3 coding sequence is TGTGCCAGCAGTGAAATGGGTGCCACTAGCGGGAGTTACGAGCAGTACTTC. Its translation: CASSEMGATSGSYEQYF.

The chain is built from TRBV7-9 and TRBJ2-7; 10 bases match TRBD1. The germline CDR1 and CDR2 sequences are SEHNR and FQNEAQ (reference sequence). This CDR3 contains 12 residues. V shed 8 bases and J 6 bases; nucleotides not matched to a gene: 4. CDR3 nucleotide sequence: TGTGCCAGCGCAGGACAGGGGGGCGAGCAGTACTTC. This translates into CASAGQGGEQYF. Filled out from reference TRBV7-9 and TRBJ2-7, the complete variable domain reads DTGVSQNPRHKITKRGQNVTFRCDPISEHNRLYWYRQTLGQGPEFLTYFQNEAQLEKSRLLSDRFSAERPKGSFSTLEIQRTEQGDSAMYLCASAGQGGEQYFGPGTRLTVT.

In this sample, this clone turned up a few times. This chain links TRBV5-6 with TRBJ2-4; the match to TRBD2 covers 7 bases. After removal of 4 bases from V and 1 base from J, the junction contained 17 bases not matched to a gene. CDR3 length: 19 amino acids. Germline lookup yields CDR1 SGHDT and CDR2 YYEEEE. CDR3 protein: CASSPTGTGLGGAKNIQYF. CDR3 in DNA: TGTGCCAGCAGCCCGACCGGGACGGGTCTCGGGGGGGCCAAAAACATTCAGTACTTC.

A note on this clone: An end of the junction differs from the germline gene, which may be a read error. This chain joins TRBV5-6 and TRBJ2-5; 9 bases match TRBD1. This CDR3 is 15 amino acids long. The germline gives CDR1 SGHDT, CDR2 YYEEEE. CDR3 sequence (DNA): TGTGCCAGCAGCTTCACCGGACAGGGGCAAGGGACCCAGTACTTC. This sequence encodes CASSFTGQGQGTQYF.

The table lists this clone with many counts. V and J are TRBV30 and TRBJ2-7; 8 bases line up with TRBD1. Germline assignment: CDR1 GTSNPN and CDR2 SVGIG (reference sequence). The V segment lost 4 bases and the J segment 6 bases; nucleotides outside the gene matches: 2. The CDR3 contains 11 residues. The CDR3 coding sequence is TGTGCCTGGACAGGGGGCGGCGAGCAGTACTTC. Protein sequence: CAWTGGGEQYF. Full variable domain (missing parts from reference TRBV30 and TRBJ2-7): SQTIHQWPATLVQPVGSPLSLECTVEGTSNPNLYWYRQAAGRGLQLLFYSVGIGQISSEVPQNLSASRPQDRQFILSSKKLLLSDSGFYLCAWTGGGEQYFGPGTRLTVT.

The rearrangement joins TRBV4-3 to TRBJ2-7; 11 nucleotides align to TRBD2. The CDR3 consists of 17 residues. The trim removed 1 base at V and 2 bases at J, leaving 7 bases unmatched. CDR1 LGHNA and CDR2 YSLEER come from the germline V gene. The CDR3 here is CASSQALLAGETYEQYF. CDR3 coding DNA: TGCGCCAGCAGCCAAGCCTTACTAGCGGGAGAGACCTACGAGCAGTACTTC.

V usage is TRBV21-1 and J usage is TRBJ2-7. TRBV21-1 is marked as a pseudogene. The length of the CDR3 is 16 residues. CDR3 DNA sequence: TGTGCCAGCAGCAAAGGTTTGGCATGCGACCCGTACGAGCAGTACTTC. The encoded protein is CASSKGLACDPYEQYF.

The sample holds a few counts of this clone. The chain uses TRBV7-9 and TRBJ2-1, with 7 nucleotides matching TRBD2. The CDR3 extends over 17 amino acids. Germline V gene lookup returns CDR1 SEHNR and CDR2 FQNEAQ (reference sequence). The V gene end was trimmed by 1 base and the J gene end by 0 bases; junction bases not matched to a gene: 6. Here the CDR3 DNA reads TGTGCCAGCAGCTTAGTCGCGACTAGCTACTCCTACAATGAGCAGTTCTTC. It encodes CASSLVATSYSYNEQFF.

This clone was found many times. The chain recombines TRBV4-1 with TRBJ2-7; 9 nucleotides match TRBD1. With V trimmed by 4 bases and J by 3 bases, 4 bases remained unmatched. Germline CDR1 and CDR2: MGHRA and YSYEKL. This CDR3 is built from 14 residues. This CDR3 reads CASSPGQGVYEQYF. In DNA form, the CDR3 reads TGCGCCAGCAGCCCGGGACAGGGTGTCTACGAGCAGTACTTC.

The chain combines TRBV7-2 with TRBJ1-5; 8 bases line up with TRBD1. The CDR3 contains 15 residues. The V and J ends lost 4 bases and 6 bases, in that order; junction bases with no gene match: 8. Per the germline V gene, CDR1 is SGHTA and CDR2 is FQGNSA. The DNA of the CDR3 is TGTGCCAGCAGCTCCATTTCAGGGGGCGGTCAGCCCCAGCATTTT. This sequence encodes CASSSISGGGQPQHF.

This chain connects TRBV5-1 to TRBJ2-7; D is unclear. The CDR3 is 15 residues long. V was cut by 4 bases and J by 2 bases, with 16 bases left in between. CDR1 is SGHRS, CDR2 YFSETQ, per germline. The CDR3 DNA sequence: TGCGCCAGCAGCGGAGACGTCTCACCCACCTACGAGCAGTACTTC. Encoded protein: CASSGDVSPTYEQYF.

The sample holds a few counts of this clone. The chain couples TRBV10-3 to TRBJ2-6; no clear D. CDR1 ENHRY and CDR2 SYGVKD come from the germline V gene. Trimming removed 2 bases from V and 0 bases from J, with 11 bases in between. The CDR3 covers 17 residues. The CDR3 protein is CAISEKALGSGANVLTF. The CDR3 DNA sequence: TGTGCCATCAGTGAGAAGGCCCTGGGCTCTGGGGCCAACGTCCTGACTTTC.

The V gene is TRBV9, the J gene TRBJ2-2, with D tentatively TRBD2 (5 bases). The CDR3 is 15 amino acids. CDR1 is SGDLS and CDR2 is YYNGEE in the germline V gene. Trimming pared 0 bases from V and 4 bases from J, leaving 10 bases between. CDR3 bases: TGTGCCAGCAGCGTAGTCCCACGGGGCACCGGGGAGCTGTTTTTT. Encoded protein: CASSVVPRGTGELFF.

This chain links TRBV7-8 with TRBJ1-4; D gene unclear. V lost 1 base to trimming and J lost 3 bases, with 9 bases between them. The CDR3 consists of 15 residues. The germline V gene encodes CDR1 SGHVS and CDR2 FQNEAQ. The CDR3 nucleotides are TGTGCCAGCAGCTTAGGGGAAACTTCTAATGAAAAACTGTTTTTT. It specifies CASSLGETSNEKLFF.

The chain has TRBV6-5 and TRBJ1-2; no reliable D call. The CDR3 is 14 amino acids. The V and J ends lost 7 bases and 0 bases respectively, with 12 bases between them. Germline lookup yields CDR1 MNHEY and CDR2 SVGAGI. CDR3 loop: CASKKTLANYGYTF. CDR3 nucleotide sequence: TGTGCCAGCAAAAAGACACTCGCTAACTATGGCTACACCTTC.

This chain uses TRBV5-1 with TRBJ2-1, with D unclear. Germline CDR1 reads SGHRS; CDR2 reads YFSETQ. The CDR3 runs 12 residues. V was pared by 3 bases and J by 7 bases, with 8 bases between. This CDR3 is CASSWGRNEQFF. CDR3 DNA sequence: TGCGCCAGCAGCTGGGGAAGGAATGAGCAGTTCTTC.

V and J are TRBV11-2 and TRBJ2-7; D ambiguous. The CDR3 extends over 11 amino acids. In germline, CDR1 is SGHAT, CDR2 FQNNGV. With 5 bases removed from V and 3 bases from J, the gap between germline ends came to 5 bases. CDR3 sequence reads: CASSPLYEQYF. CDR3 coding DNA: TGTGCCAGCAGCCCGCTCTACGAGCAGTACTTC.